There are a few counts of the clone carrying this T cell receptor beta chain. The target antigen is unknown. This CDR3 spans 14 amino acids. J was trimmed by 6 bases and V by 4 bases; bases with no gene match: 7. Looked up from germline, CDR1 is WNHNN and CDR2 is SYGVQD (reference sequence). This sample was included in a study of human T cells and chemical hapten exposure. Study information: The use of 2% DPC on roughly 2 cm by roughly 2 cm of upper inner arm skin constituted sensitization.

TCRdb recomputed calls from the RACE reads with MiXCR, one row per CDR3 protein. In the table there are under 50,000 distinct CDR3 sequences, more than 8% of which are singletons. Time point defined: patch test 3, about 24 weeks after DPC sensitization. Treatment denoted: therapeutic diphenylcyclopropenone sensitization with weekly scalp DPC. Whole blood that had not been fractionated was the source of extracted total RNA. Study-level findings and limits: Against controls, expanded TCRs gave rise to significantly more large CDR3 similarity clusters.

This sequence joins TRBV10-1 and TRBJ2-3, with 7 bases matching TRBD1. The source was whole blood, collected in connection with sensitization to the hapten diphenylcyclopropenone (DPC). This sequence was found in a man aged 50 to 60 with alopecia areata. Some clones in this sample may be carry-over from other donors' samples. The CDR3 protein is CASSGGTAIDTQYF. DNA for the CDR3: TGCGCCAGCAGTGGGGGGACAGCGATTGATACGCAGTATTTT.